This T cell receptor (beta chain) was captured in a study of T cell responses to AZD1222 COVID-19 vaccine. Study-level findings and limits: Seropositivity was recorded at baseline in only 6 or 7 AZD1222 recipients.

With respect to this clone: Its antigen is not identified.

The CDR3 runs 14 residues. The ends were cut back, 4 bases at V and 4 bases at J, with 13 bases in the middle. Germline V gene data show CDR1 as MDHEN and CDR2 as SYDVKM. Only in-frame clones appear in the TCRdb table, and some are missing; sequencing was by immunoSEQ multiplex PCR. The sample lists more than 80,000 clones; approximately 89% were seen once. J is TRBJ1-2 and V is TRBV28; perhaps TRBD1 as D (5 bases). The clonotype comes from an adult who received the AZD1222 COVID-19 vaccine. Source: peripheral blood, taken 28 days after the second AZD1222 dose. The CDR3 DNA reads TGTGCCAGCAGTTCCACCCCGGGGGGCTATGGCTACACCTTC. This sequence encodes CASSSTPGGYGYTF.